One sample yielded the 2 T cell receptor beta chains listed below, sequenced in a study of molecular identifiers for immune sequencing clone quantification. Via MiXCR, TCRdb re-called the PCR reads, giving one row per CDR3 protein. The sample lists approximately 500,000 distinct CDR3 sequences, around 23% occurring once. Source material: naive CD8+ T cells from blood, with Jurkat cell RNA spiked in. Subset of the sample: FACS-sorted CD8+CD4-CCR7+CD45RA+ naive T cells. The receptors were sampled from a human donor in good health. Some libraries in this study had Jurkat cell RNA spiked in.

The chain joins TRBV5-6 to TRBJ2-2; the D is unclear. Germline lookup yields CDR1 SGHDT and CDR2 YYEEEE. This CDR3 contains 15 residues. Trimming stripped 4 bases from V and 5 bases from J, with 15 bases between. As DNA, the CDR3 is TGTGCCAGCAGCCCCGAACCTCCTTGGACCGGGGAGCTGTTTTTT. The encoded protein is CASSPEPPWTGELFF.

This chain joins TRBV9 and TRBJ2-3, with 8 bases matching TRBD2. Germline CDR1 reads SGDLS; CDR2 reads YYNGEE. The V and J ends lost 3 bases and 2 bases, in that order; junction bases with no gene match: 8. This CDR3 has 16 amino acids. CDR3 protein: CASSETSGSFTDTQYF. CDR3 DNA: TGTGCCAGCAGCGAAACTAGCGGCAGTTTCACAGATACGCAGTATTTT.